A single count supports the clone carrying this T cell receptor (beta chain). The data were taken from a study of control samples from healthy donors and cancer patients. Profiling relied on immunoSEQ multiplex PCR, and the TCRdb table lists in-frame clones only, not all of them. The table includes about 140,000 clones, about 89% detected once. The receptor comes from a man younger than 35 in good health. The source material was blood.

This CDR3 is CASSTGQGHEQYF. In DNA, the CDR3 is TGTGCCAGCAGCACGGGACAGGGCCACGAGCAGTACTTC. The chain couples TRBV7-9 to TRBJ2-7, with 9 bases identical to TRBD1. The V and J ends lost 5 bases and 5 bases, in that order; junction bases with no gene match: 4. CDR1 and CDR2 (germline): SEHNR, FQNEAQ (reference sequence). The CDR3 contains 13 residues.